This T cell receptor beta chain appears in the sequencing data of a study of liver allograft versus peripheral blood T cells. Overall study: Recipients' peripheral blood T cell receptor repertoires were compared with those in transplanted livers. Study conclusions and caveats: Intragraft liver T cell receptor repertoires reportedly differed from peripheral blood repertoires.

In TCRdb, the reads were re-called with MiXCR into one record per CDR3 protein. The sample yields approximately 12,000 distinct CDR3 sequences, about 23% seen once. In regard to this clonotype: The antigen is undetermined. A much bigger clone sits one base away, suggesting this may be a read error.

The CDR3 runs 12 residues. Germline values: CDR1 ENHRY, CDR2 SYGVKD. V lost 10 bases, J lost 3 bases, and 13 bases lay in between. The clonotype comes from a human patient who had a liver transplant. A subset of T cells may come from the graft donor. The chain has TRBV10-3 and TRBJ2-7; D not resolved. For the CDR3, the DNA is TGTGCCAGCATGGGAAAGGTCTACGAGCAGTACTTC. The encoded protein is CASMGKVYEQYF.